This T cell receptor (beta chain) originates from a study of memory B cells and T cells in multiple sclerosis. The CDR3 has 13 amino acids. Trimming pared 0 bases from V and 11 bases from J, leaving 11 bases between. CDR1 LGHNA and CDR2 YNFKEQ come from the germline V gene. Study results and limitations: Compartments had unequal clone-set sizes, affecting shared clonotype counts.

Stimulus-free culture yielded autoproliferating CFSE-dim and non-proliferating CFSE-high T cells, each sequenced separately. Replicate wells were pooled after more than 6 days of stimulus-free culture of approximately 50 million CFSE-labeled PBMCs. Profiling relied on immunoSEQ multiplex PCR, and the TCRdb table lists in-frame clones only, not all of them. The sample shows some 48,000 clones, over 75% of them seen only once. Comment on this clone: The antigen is not known.

This chain connects TRBV4-2 to TRBJ2-1, with a tentative D call TRBD2 (6 bases). The sequencing sample was made of PBMCs from blood kept in culture. The sequence derives from a human donor with multiple sclerosis. The DNA for the CDR3 is TGTGCCAGCAGCCAAGAGCGTGGAGGGAAGCAGTTCTTC. It specifies CASSQERGGKQFF.